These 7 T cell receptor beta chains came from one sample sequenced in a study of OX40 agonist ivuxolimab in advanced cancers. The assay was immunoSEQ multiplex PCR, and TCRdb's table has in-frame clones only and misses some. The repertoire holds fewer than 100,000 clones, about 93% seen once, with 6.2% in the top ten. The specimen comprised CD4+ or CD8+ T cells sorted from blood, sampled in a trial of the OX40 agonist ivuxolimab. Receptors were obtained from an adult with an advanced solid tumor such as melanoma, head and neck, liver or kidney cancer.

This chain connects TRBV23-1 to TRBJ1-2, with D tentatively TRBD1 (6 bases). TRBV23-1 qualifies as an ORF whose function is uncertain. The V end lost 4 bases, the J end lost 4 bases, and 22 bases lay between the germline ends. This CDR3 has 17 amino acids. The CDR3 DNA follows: TGCGCCAGCAGTCTACGACCGTCGGGGGGCTTCGGCTATGGCTACACCTTC. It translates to CASSLRPSGGFGYGYTF.

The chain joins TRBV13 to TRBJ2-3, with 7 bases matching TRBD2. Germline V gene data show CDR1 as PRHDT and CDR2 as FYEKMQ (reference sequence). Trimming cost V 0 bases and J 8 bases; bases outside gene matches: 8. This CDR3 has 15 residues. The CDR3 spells CASSLGLARSGTQYF. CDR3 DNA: TGTGCCAGCAGCTTAGGACTAGCGCGGTCGGGTACGCAGTATTTT.

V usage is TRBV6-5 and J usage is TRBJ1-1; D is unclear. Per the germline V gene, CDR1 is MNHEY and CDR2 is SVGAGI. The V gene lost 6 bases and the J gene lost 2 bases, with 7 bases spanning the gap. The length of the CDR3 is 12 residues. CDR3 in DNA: TGTGCCAGCAGCCCGGACAACACTGAAGCTTTCTTT. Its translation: CASSPDNTEAFF.

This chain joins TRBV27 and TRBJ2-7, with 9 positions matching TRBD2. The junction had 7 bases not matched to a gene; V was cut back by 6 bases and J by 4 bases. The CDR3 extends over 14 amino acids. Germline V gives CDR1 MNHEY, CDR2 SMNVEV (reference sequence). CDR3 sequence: CASRLAGSTYEQYF. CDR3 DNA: TGTGCCAGCAGGCTAGCGGGAAGCACTTACGAGCAGTACTTC.

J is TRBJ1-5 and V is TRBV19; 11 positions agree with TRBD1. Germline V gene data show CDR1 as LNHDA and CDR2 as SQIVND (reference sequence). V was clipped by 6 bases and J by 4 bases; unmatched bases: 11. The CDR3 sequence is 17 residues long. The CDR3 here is CASSHSDRGLANQPQHF. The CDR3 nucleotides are TGTGCCAGTAGCCACTCGGACAGGGGGCTAGCAAATCAGCCCCAGCATTTT.

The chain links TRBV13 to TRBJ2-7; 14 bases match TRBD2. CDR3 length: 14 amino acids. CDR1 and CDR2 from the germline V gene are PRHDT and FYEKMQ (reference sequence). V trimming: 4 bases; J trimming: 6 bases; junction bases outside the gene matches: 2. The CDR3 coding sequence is TGTGCCAGCAGCTCGGGACTAGCGGGAGTCGAGCAGTACTTC. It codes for CASSSGLAGVEQYF.

CDR3 coding DNA: TGCGCCAGCAGCTTAGGGTACACCGGGGAGCTGTTTTTT. Protein product: CASSLGYTGELFF. This rearrangement joins TRBV5-1 to TRBJ2-2, with D hard to call. The CDR3 totals 13 residues. Germline V gene sequence: CDR1 SGHRS, CDR2 YFSETQ. V lost 2 bases and J lost 3, with 5 bases in between.